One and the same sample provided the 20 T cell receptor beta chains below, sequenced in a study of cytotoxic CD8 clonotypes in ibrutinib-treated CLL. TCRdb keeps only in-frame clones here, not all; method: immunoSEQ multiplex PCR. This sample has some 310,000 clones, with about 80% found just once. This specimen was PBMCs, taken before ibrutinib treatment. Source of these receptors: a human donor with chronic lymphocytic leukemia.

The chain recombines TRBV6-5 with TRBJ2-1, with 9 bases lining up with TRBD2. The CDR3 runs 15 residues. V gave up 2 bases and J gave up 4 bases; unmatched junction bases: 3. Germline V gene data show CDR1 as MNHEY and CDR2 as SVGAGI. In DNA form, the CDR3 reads TGTGCCAGCAGTTACGCGACTAGCGGTTACAATGAGCAGTTCTTC. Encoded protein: CASSYATSGYNEQFF.

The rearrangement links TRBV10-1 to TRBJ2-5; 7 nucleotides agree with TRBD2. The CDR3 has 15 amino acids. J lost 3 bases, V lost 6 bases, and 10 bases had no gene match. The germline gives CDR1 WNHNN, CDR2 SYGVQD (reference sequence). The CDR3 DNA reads TGCGCCAGCAGCCACCGGGGGAGGGAAGAAGAGACCCAGTACTTC. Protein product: CASSHRGREEETQYF.

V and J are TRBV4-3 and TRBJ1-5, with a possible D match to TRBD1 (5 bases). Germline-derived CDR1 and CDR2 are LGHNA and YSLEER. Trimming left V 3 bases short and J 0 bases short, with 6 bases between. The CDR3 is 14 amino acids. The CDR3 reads CASSQDTSNQPQHF. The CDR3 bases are TGCGCCAGCAGCCAGGACACTAGCAATCAGCCCCAGCATTTT.

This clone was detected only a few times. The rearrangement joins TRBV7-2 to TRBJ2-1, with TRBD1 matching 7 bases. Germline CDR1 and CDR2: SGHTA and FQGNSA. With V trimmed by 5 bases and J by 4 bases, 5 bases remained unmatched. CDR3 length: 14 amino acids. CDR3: CASSPRGMYNEQFF. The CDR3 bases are TGTGCCAGCAGCCCCAGGGGGATGTACAATGAGCAGTTCTTC.

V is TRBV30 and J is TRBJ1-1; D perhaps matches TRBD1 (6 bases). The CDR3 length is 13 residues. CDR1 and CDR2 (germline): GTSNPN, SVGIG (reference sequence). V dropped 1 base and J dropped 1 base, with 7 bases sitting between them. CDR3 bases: TGTGCCTGGAGTGGAGGGGGGAACACTGAAGCTTTCTTT. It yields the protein CAWSGGGNTEAFF. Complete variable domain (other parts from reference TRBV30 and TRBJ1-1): SQTIHQWPATLVQPVGSPLSLECTVEGTSNPNLYWYRQAAGRGLQLLFYSVGIGQISSEVPQNLSASRPQDRQFILSSKKLLLSDSGFYLCAWSGGGNTEAFFGQGTRLTVV.

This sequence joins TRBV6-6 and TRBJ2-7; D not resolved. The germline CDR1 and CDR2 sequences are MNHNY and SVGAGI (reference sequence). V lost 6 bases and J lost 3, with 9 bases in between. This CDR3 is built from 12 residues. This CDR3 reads CASRDGSYEQYF. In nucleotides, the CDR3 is TGTGCCAGCAGGGACGGAAGCTACGAGCAGTACTTC.

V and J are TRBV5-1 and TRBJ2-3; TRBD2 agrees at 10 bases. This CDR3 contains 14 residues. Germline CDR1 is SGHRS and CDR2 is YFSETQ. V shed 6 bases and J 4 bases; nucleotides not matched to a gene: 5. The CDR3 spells CASNRAGGPDTQYF. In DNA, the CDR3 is TGCGCCAGCAATAGAGCGGGAGGGCCAGATACGCAGTATTTT.

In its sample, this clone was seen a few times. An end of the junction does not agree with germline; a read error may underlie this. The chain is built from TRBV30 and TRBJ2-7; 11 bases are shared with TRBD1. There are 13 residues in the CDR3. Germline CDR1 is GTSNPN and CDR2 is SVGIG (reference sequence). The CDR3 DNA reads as TGTGCCTGGAGTGTACGGGACAGGGGGAGTTTGAAATTC. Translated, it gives CAWSVRDRGSLKF. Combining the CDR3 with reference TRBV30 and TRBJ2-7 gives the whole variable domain SQTIHQWPATLVQPVGSPLSLECTVEGTSNPNLYWYRQAAGRGLQLLFYSVGIGQISSEVPQNLSASRPQDRQFILSSKKLLLSDSGFYLCAWSVRDRGSLKFGPGTRLTVT.

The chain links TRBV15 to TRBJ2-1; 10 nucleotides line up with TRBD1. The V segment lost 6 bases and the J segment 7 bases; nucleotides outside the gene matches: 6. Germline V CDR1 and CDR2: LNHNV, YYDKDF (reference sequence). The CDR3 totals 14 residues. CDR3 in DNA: TGTGCCACCAGAGGGACAGGGGTCAGGAATGAGCAGTTCTTC. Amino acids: CATRGTGVRNEQFF.

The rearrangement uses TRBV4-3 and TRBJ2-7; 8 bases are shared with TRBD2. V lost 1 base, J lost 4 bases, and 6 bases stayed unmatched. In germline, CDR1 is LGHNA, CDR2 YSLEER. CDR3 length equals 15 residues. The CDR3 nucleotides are TGCGCCAGCAGCCAAGGGTTCGCGGGAGGTTACGAGCAGTACTTC. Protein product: CASSQGFAGGYEQYF.

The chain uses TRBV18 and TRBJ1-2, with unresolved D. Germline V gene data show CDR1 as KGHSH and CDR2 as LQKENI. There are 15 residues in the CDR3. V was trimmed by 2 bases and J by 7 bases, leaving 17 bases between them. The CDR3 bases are TGTGCCAGCTCACCAACATGGCAGGACCTTGGTGGCTACACCTTC. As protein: CASSPTWQDLGGYTF.

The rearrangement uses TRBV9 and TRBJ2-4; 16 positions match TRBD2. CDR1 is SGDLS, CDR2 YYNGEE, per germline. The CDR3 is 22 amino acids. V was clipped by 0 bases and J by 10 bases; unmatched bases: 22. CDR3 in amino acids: CASSVGPPGTSGRAVVNGIQYF. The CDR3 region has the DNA TGTGCCAGCAGCGTAGGTCCTCCCGGGACTAGCGGGAGGGCCGTGGTAAATGGGATTCAGTACTTC.

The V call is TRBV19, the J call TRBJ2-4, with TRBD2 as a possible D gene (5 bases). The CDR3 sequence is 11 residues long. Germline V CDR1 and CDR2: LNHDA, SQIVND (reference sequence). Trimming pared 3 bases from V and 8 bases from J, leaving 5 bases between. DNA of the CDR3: TGTGCCAGTAGTATGAGGGACATTCAGTACTTC. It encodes CASSMRDIQYF.

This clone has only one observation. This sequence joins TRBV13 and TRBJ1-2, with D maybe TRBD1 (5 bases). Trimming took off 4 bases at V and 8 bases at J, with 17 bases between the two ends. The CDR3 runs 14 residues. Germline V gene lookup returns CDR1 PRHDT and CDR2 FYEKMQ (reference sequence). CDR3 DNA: TGTGCCAGCAGCTCGAAGACAGCCAAAGGGGGCTACACCTTC. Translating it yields CASSSKTAKGGYTF.

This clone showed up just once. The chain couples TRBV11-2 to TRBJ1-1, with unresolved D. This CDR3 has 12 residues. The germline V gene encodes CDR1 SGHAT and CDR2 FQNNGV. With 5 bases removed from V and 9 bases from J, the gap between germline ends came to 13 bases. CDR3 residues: CASSHTRLKAFF. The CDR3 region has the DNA TGTGCCAGCAGCCACACCCGCTTGAAAGCTTTCTTT.

CDR3 in amino acids: CASSPGPGQPQHF. CDR3 DNA: TGTGCCAGCAGCCCGGGGCCGGGGCAGCCCCAGCATTTT. This rearrangement joins TRBV9 to TRBJ1-5, with D perhaps TRBD1 (5 bases). The germline V gene encodes CDR1 SGDLS and CDR2 YYNGEE. The CDR3 covers 13 residues. Trimming pared 4 bases from V and 7 bases from J, leaving 12 bases between.

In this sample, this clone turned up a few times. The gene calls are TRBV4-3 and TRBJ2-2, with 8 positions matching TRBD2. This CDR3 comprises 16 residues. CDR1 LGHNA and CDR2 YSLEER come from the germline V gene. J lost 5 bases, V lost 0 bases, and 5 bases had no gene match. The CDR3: CASSQDPGGLTGELFF. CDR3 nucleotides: TGCGCCAGCAGCCAAGATCCGGGAGGGTTGACCGGGGAGCTGTTTTTT.

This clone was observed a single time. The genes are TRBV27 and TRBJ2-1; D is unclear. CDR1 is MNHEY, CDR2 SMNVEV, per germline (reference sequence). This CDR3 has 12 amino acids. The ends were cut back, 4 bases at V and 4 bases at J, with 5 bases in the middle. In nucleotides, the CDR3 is TGTGCCAGCAGTTCGTTATACAATGAGCAGTTCTTC. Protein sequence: CASSSLYNEQFF.

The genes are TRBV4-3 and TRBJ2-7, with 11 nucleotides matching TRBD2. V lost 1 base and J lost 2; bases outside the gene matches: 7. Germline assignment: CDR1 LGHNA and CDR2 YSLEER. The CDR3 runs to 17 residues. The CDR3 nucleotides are TGCGCCAGCAGCCAAGTCCTGGGGACTAGCGGCACCTACGAGCAGTACTTC. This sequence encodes CASSQVLGTSGTYEQYF.

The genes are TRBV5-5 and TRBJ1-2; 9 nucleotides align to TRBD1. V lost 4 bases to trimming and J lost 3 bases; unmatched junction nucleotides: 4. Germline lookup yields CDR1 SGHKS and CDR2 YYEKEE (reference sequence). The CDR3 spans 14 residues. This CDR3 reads CASSPRTGDYGYTF. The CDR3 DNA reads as TGTGCCAGCAGCCCGCGGACAGGGGACTATGGCTACACCTTC. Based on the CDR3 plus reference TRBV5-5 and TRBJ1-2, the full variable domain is DAGVTQSPTHLIKTRGQQVTLRCSPISGHKSVSWYQQVLGQGPQFIFQYYEKEERGRGNFPDRFSARQFPNYSSELNVNALLLGDSALYLCASSPRTGDYGYTFGSGTRLTVV.